This section outlines one T cell receptor beta chain sequence together with its context. The data are from a study of blood T cell repertoires in COVID-19. Study information: The origin of the acute and convalescent COVID-19 samples was the United States, Italy and Spain. T cells, B-cell-depleted T cells, or PBMCs supplied cDNA or gDNA.

This CDR3 is 14 amino acids long. Germline loops: CDR1 MGHDK, CDR2 SYGVNS. Trimming removed 4 bases from V and 3 bases from J; junction bases left unmatched: 5. Original methodology: How many nucleated cells were present was estimated from reference gene primer amplification. TCRdb's table, derived via immunoSEQ multiplex PCR, lists solely in-frame clones and lacks some. Clonal size and the V and J genes are those of that table, whereas D and trimming came from the DNA. The sample records 140,000 to 150,000 clones, more than 85% being singletons. The V gene is TRBV25-1, the J gene TRBJ1-1; TRBD1 agrees at 7 bases. This TCR came from a man aged 55 to 70 with active or convalescent COVID-19. Sequencing used peripheral blood. CDR3 in amino acids: CASSGRGRDTEAFF. In DNA, the CDR3 is TGTGCCAGCAGTGGGAGGGGGCGCGACACTGAAGCTTTCTTT.